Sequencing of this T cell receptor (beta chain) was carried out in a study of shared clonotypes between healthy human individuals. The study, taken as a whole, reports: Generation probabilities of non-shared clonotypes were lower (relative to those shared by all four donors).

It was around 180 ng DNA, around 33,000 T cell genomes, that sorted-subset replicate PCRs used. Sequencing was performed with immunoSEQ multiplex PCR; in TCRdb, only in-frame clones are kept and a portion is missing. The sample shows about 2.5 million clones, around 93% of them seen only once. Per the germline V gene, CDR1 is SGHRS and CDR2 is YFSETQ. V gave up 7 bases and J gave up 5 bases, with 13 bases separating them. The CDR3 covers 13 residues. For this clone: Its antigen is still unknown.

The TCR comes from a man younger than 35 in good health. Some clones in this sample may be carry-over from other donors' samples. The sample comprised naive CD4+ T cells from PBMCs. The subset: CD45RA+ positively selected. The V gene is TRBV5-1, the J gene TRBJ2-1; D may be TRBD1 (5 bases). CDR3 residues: CASQGVGDNEQFF. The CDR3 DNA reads TGCGCCAGCCAAGGGGTAGGAGACAATGAGCAGTTCTTC. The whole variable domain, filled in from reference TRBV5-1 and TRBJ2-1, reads KAGVTQTPRYLIKTRGQQVTLSCSPISGHRSVSWYQQTPGQGLQFLFEYFSETQRNKGNFPGRFSGRQFSNSRSEMNVSTLELGDSALYLCASQGVGDNEQFFGPGTRLTVL.